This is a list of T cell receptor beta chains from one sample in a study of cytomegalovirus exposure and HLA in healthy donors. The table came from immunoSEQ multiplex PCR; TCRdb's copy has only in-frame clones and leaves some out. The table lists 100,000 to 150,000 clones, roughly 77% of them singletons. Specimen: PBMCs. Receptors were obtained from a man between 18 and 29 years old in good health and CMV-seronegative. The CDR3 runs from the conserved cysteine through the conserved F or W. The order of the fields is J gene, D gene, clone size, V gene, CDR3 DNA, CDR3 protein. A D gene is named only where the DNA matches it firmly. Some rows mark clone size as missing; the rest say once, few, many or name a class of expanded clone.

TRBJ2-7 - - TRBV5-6 TGTGCCAGCAGCGAGGGCTACGAGCAGTACTTC CASSEGYEQYF
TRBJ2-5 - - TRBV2 TGTGCCAGCAGTGAAGCGCTTAGCTTGGAGACCCAGTACTTC CASSEALSLETQYF
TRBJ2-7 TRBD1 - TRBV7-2 TGTGCCAGCAGCTTTGGGACAGGGCTCCACGAGCAGTACTTC CASSFGTGLHEQYF
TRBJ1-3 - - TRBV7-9 TGTGCCACCCGGGGGGGACCGAGCTCTGGAAACACCATATATTTT CATRGGPSSGNTIYF
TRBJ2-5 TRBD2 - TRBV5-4 TGTGCCAGCAGCTTAAGCGGGGGGCTCCAAGAGACCCAGTACTTC CASSLSGGLQETQYF
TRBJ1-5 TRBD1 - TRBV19 TGTGCCAGTAGTCTTAGACAGGGGCATCAGCCCCAGCATTTT CASSLRQGHQPQHF
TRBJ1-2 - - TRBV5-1 TGCGCCAGCAGCCCGGTACTGGGGGAGGACTATGGCTACACCTTC CASSPVLGEDYGYTF
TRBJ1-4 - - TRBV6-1 TGTGCCAGCACGCTAAGGGGCGCAACTAATGAAAAACTGTTTTTT CASTLRGATNEKLFF
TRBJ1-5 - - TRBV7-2 TGTGCCAGCAGCTTGGGGGGGGATGGCCAGCCCCAGCATTTT CASSLGGDGQPQHF
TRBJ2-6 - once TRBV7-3 TGTGCCAGCAGCTTATCGTCGGGACAAGGCTCTGGGGCCAACGTCCTGACTTTC CASSLSSGQGSGANVLTF
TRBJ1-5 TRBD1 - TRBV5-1 TGCGCCAGCAGCGCCGGGACAGGGATTAATCAGCCCCAGCATTTT CASSAGTGINQPQHF
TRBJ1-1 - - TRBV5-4 TGTGCCAGCAGTAGCGGATTGCCGCTGAACACTGAAGCTTTCTTT CASSSGLPLNTEAFF
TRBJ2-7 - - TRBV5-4 TGTGCCAACAGCTCCCTGACCTCAGGCGAGCAGTACTTC CANSSLTSGEQYF
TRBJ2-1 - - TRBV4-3 TGCGCCAGCAGCCAAGATCCCGCGGGGGCCTTCAATGAGCAGTTCTTC CASSQDPAGAFNEQFF
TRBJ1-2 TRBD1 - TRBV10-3 TGTGCCATCAGATCGGGACAGGGGGTCCATGGCTACACCTTC CAIRSGQGVHGYTF
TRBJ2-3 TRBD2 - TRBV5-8 TGTGCCAGCAGCATCTTCGGGGGGGGCACAGATACGCAGTATTTT CASSIFGGGTDTQYF
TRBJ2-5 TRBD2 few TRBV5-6 TGTGCCAGCAGTGAGCGGGGTGGCGAGACCCAGTACTTC CASSERGGETQYF
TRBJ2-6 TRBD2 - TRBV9 TGTGCCAGCAGCGTAACGGGACTAGCGGGGGGAAGCTCTGGGGCCAACGTCCTGACTTTC CASSVTGLAGGSSGANVLTF
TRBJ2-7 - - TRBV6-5 TGTGCCAGCAGTCTCTCGGCAGGGTTCCCGTGGGAGCAGTACTTC CASSLSAGFPWEQYF
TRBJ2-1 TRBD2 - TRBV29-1 TGCAGCGTTGCGGGACTAGTCTACAATGAGCAGTTCTTC CSVAGLVYNEQFF
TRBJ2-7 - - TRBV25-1 TGTGCCAGCAGTAAACTCGCAGGGCTGAGCGAGCAGTACTTC CASSKLAGLSEQYF
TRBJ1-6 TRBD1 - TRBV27 TGTGCCAGCACCAAGAATCAGAACAGGGGGAGGAAATCACCCCTCCACTTT CASTKNQNRGRKSPLHF
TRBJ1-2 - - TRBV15 TGTGCCACCACTAAGACAGGCTCCTATGGCTACACCTTC CATTKTGSYGYTF
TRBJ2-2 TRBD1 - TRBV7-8 TGTGCCAGCAGCTCACTGGGGACAGGGGTAAATACCGGGGAGCTGTTTTTT CASSSLGTGVNTGELFF
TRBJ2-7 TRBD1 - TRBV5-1 TGCGCCAGCAGCTTGACAGGGGGCGCGTACGAGCAGTACTTC CASSLTGGAYEQYF
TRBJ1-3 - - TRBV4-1 TGCGCCAGCAGCCTAAAGGGTGGAGGGGCCTTTGGGGACACCATATATTTT CASSLKGGGAFGDTIYF
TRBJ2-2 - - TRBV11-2 TGTGCCAGCAGCTCCCTAACAGGGAAGCCGGTCGGGGAGCTGTTTTTT CASSSLTGKPVGELFF
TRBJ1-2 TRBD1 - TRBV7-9 TGTGCCAGCAAGGGGACAGCTAACTATGGCTACACCTTC CASKGTANYGYTF
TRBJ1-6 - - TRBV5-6 TGTGCCAGCAGCTTAGACAGCAGTAGCTCCTATAATTCACCCCTCCACTTT CASSLDSSSSYNSPLHF
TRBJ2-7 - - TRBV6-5 TGTGCCAGCAGTTACCGGCAGGGCGTGGGGTACGAGCAGTACTTC CASSYRQGVGYEQYF
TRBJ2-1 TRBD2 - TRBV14 TGTGCCAGCAGCCAAGATGTTCGGGCTAGCGGGGGACTTTACAATGAGCAGTTCTTC CASSQDVRASGGLYNEQFF
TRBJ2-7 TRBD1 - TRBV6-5 TGTGCCAGCAGTTACTCTGGGGGACAGGGGGCTGGCGAGCAGTACTTC CASSYSGGQGAGEQYF
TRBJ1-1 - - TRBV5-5 TGTGCCAGCAGCATCCGGGCGGGAGGAGACACTGAAGCTTTCTTT CASSIRAGGDTEAFF
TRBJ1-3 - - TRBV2 TGTGCCAGCAGTGTTGCGGGAACTGGAAACACCATATATTTT CASSVAGTGNTIYF
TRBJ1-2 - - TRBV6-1 TGTGCCAGCAGCGAGGGCCTCTATTATGGCTACACCTTC CASSEGLYYGYTF
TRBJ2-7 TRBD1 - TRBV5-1 TGCGCCAGCAGCTTGGGGCAGGGGGTGTCCTACGAGCAGTACTTC CASSLGQGVSYEQYF
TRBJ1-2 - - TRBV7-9 TGTTCCAGCGAGGGGGGGGGCTACTACGGCTACACCTTC CSSEGGGYYGYTF
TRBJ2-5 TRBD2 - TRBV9 TGTGCCAGCAGCGCTGCCGGGACTAGCAAAGAGACCCAGTACTTC CASSAAGTSKETQYF
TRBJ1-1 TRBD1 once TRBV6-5 TGTGCCAGCAGTTTCTCTACAGGGGACACTGAAGCTTTCTTT CASSFSTGDTEAFF
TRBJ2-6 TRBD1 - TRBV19 TGTGCCAGTTCGGACAGGTTTGGGGCCAACGTCCTGACTTTC CASSDRFGANVLTF
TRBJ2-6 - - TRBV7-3 TGTGCCAGCAGCTTAACAGGGGCCGGGGCCAACGTCCTGACTTTC CASSLTGAGANVLTF
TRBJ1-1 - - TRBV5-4 TGTGCCAGCAGCTGGGGGCCCGTGAACACTGAAGCTTTCTTT CASSWGPVNTEAFF
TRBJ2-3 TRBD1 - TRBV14 TGTGCCAGCAGCCCATACAGGGGGACAGATACGCAGTATTTT CASSPYRGTDTQYF
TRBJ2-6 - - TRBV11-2 TGTGCCAGCAGCTCCCGGACAGCTTCTGGGGCCAACGTCCTGACTTTC CASSSRTASGANVLTF
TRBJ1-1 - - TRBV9 TGTGCCAGCAGCATAGCCCCTCACACTGAAGCTTTCTTT CASSIAPHTEAFF
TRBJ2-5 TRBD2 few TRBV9 TGTGCCAGCAGCGTAGCTGGGCTAGCGGGGGGACAAGAGACCCAGTACTTC CASSVAGLAGGQETQYF
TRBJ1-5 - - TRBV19 TGTGCCAGTAGTATAACGGGGAATCAGCCCCAGCATTTT CASSITGNQPQHF
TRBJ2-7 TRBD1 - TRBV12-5 TGTGCTAGTGGTTTGGTACTAGGGACAGGGGATTACGAGCAGTACTTC CASGLVLGTGDYEQYF
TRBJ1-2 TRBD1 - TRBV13 TGTGCCAGCAGCTTCAGGGGGCTCCATGGCTACACCTTC CASSFRGLHGYTF
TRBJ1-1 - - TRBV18 TGTGCCAGCTCACCGCTTACACGGAACACTGAAGCTTTCTTT CASSPLTRNTEAFF
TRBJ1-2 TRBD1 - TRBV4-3 TGCGCCAGCAGCCGGAAACTGGGACAGGGCGGTGGCTACACCTTC CASSRKLGQGGGYTF
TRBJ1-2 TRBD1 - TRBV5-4 TGTGCCAGCAGTTCGGGACAGAACTATGGCTACACCTTC CASSSGQNYGYTF
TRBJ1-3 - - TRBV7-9 TGTTCCAGCAGCCCCCAACAGATCTCTGGAAACACCATATATTTT CSSSPQQISGNTIYF
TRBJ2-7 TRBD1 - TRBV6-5 TGTGCCAGCAGTTCCGCAGGGACAGATTACTTC CASSSAGTDYF
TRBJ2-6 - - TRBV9 TGTGCCAGCAACCAGGGTGCGCTCGGGGCCAACGTCCTGACTTTC CASNQGALGANVLTF
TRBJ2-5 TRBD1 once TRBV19 TGTGCCAGTAGTCGGCAACAACAGGGGGCGGGAGAGACCCAGTACTTC CASSRQQQGAGETQYF
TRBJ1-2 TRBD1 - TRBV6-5 TGTGCCAGCAGCCACTCATCAGGGGGCGCAGAGGGCTACACCTTC CASSHSSGGAEGYTF
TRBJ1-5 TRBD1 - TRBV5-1 TGCGCCAGCAGCGCGGCGGGACAGGAGCCTTCTAGCAATCAGCCCCAGCATTTT CASSAAGQEPSSNQPQHF
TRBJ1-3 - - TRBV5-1 TGCGCCAGCAGCTTGGGCAGCGCCTCTGGAAACACCATATATTTT CASSLGSASGNTIYF